This T cell receptor (beta chain) appears in the sequencing data of a study of T cell responses to AZD1222 COVID-19 vaccine. Per the germline V gene, CDR1 is SGHDT and CDR2 is YYEEEE. There are 14 residues in the CDR3. Trimming shortened V by 4 bases and J by 0 bases, and 8 bases separated the two germline ends. This table comes from immunoSEQ multiplex PCR, and its TCRdb copy is limited to in-frame clones, with some not included. The profile covers more than 150,000 clones, with 70% to 90% appearing a single time and 20% to 30% taken by the ten largest. This clonotype originated in an adult who received the AZD1222 COVID-19 vaccine. The chain has TRBV5-6 and TRBJ1-3; no clear D. Sequences were derived from peripheral blood, sampled 28 days after the second AZD1222 dose. In DNA form, the CDR3 reads TGTGCCAGCAGCCCCCTTAACTCTGGAAACACCATATATTTT. Translated, it gives CASSPLNSGNTIYF.